This T cell receptor (beta chain) was profiled in a study of T cell clones after liver transplantation. The wider study: TCRbeta sequencing after a pre-transplant mixed lymphocyte reaction identified graft-donor-reactive clones, later tracked in post-transplant blood. Pre-transplant mixed lymphocyte reactions yielded third-party-reactive TCRbeta sequences as comparators for graft-donor-reactive sequences. Timepoints were pre-transplant, pre-withdrawal, and after withdrawal was completed or failed.

Findings and limits, study-wide: Post-transplant time points were not standardized, so conclusions are preliminary.

Using immunoSEQ multiplex PCR, the repertoire was profiled, and TCRdb retains in-frame clones only, with some absent. Of 7,500 or so clones in the sample, roughly 74% were seen once. This CDR3 has 16 amino acids. Germline assignment: CDR1 MGHRA and CDR2 YSYEKL. Concerning this clone: The antigen remains unidentified. One end of the junction is discordant with germline, which a read error may explain.

The sequence derives from a human donor who received a liver transplant. The material was CD8+ T cells from blood, obtained before liver transplant. The V gene is TRBV4-1, the J gene TRBJ2-1; D may be TRBD1 or TRBD2 (5 bases each). The CDR3 coding sequence is TGCGCCAGCGGCCACGTGGGGGTAGGGCTCTACAATGAGCAGTTCTTC. It is translated as CASGHVGVGLYNEQFF.